A selection of T cell receptor beta chains follows, all from one sample in a study of blood T cell repertoires in COVID-19. The assay was immunoSEQ multiplex PCR, and TCRdb's table has in-frame clones only and misses some. The sample lists about 250,000 clones; around 90% were seen once. Sequenced sample: peripheral blood. These receptors were obtained from a woman between 25 and 40 years old with acute or convalescent COVID-19. Both conserved end residues are part of each CDR3. A D gene is named only where the DNA matches it firmly. Rows may omit the clone size; those that give it use once, few, many or a size class.

D gene,clone size,V gene,CDR3 length,J gene,CDR3 DNA,CDR3 protein
.,.,TRBV19,15,TRBJ2-1,TGTGCCAGTAGTATCTACAGGGCTGTGGGAAATGAGCAGTTCTTC,CASSIYRAVGNEQFF
.,.,TRBV18,16,TRBJ1-3,TGTGCCAGCTCCCAACAGGTTAAGAGCTCTGGAAACACCATATATTTT,CASSQQVKSSGNTIYF
.,.,TRBV7-2,14,TRBJ1-6,TGTGCCAGCAGCTTAGTTAGGGGTAATTCACCCCTCCACTTT,CASSLVRGNSPLHF
TRBD2,.,TRBV6-6,13,TRBJ2-1,TGTGCCAGCAGTTACACCAGGACTAGCGGGCAGTTCTTC,CASSYTRTSGQFF
.,.,TRBV15,16,TRBJ1-1,TGTGCCACCAGCGGGGGCAGAGGGGCGGGAGACACTGAAGCTTTCTTT,CATSGGRGAGDTEAFF
.,.,TRBV29-1,16,TRBJ2-1,TGCAGCGTTGAAGTCCGAGGCAGGGAAGCCTACAATGAGCAGTTCTTC,CSVEVRGREAYNEQFF
TRBD2,.,TRBV19,20,TRBJ2-7,TGTGCCAGTAGTAGAAGCCCGCCGGGACTAGCGGGAGGTACCTCCTACGAGCAGTACTTC,CASSRSPPGLAGGTSYEQYF
.,.,TRBV5-1,16,TRBJ2-1,TGCGCCAGCAGCTTGATCGTTGCCAGCTCCTACAATGAGCAGTTCTTC,CASSLIVASSYNEQFF
.,once,TRBV7-9,16,TRBJ2-5,TGTGCCAGCAGCCATTCTCCAAACTCGTACCAAGAGACCCAGTACTTC,CASSHSPNSYQETQYF
.,.,TRBV19,12,TRBJ2-1,TGTGCCAGTAGTCACTCGTACAATGAGCAGTTCTTC,CASSHSYNEQFF
.,.,TRBV2,14,TRBJ1-2,TGTGCCAGCAGTGACCGGGAACAAATCTATGGCTACACCTTC,CASSDREQIYGYTF
TRBD2,few,TRBV19,14,TRBJ2-7,TGTGCCACTAGAACTAGCGGGAGATCCTACGAGCAGTACTTC,CATRTSGRSYEQYF
.,.,TRBV21-1,16,TRBJ2-7,TGTGCCAGCAGCAAAGAGGGGACAGGGGCCCTCTACGAGCAGTACTTC,CASSKEGTGALYEQYF
.,.,TRBV6-1,14,TRBJ2-2,TGTGCCAGCAGAGAAGTTGGGCCTCGAGAAAAGCTGTTTTTT,CASREVGPREKLFF
.,.,TRBV7-2,15,TRBJ1-4,TGTGCCAGCAGCTCGTCGAGCGCAACTAATGAAAAACTGTTTTTT,CASSSSSATNEKLFF
TRBD1,few,TRBV7-9,13,TRBJ2-5,TGTGCCAGCGATACAGGGGCACAGGGTACCCAGTACTTC,CASDTGAQGTQYF
TRBD2,.,TRBV7-2,15,TRBJ2-1,TGTGCCAGCAGCTTAGGTTTGGCGGGAGGGGGTGAGCAGTTCTTC,CASSLGLAGGGEQFF